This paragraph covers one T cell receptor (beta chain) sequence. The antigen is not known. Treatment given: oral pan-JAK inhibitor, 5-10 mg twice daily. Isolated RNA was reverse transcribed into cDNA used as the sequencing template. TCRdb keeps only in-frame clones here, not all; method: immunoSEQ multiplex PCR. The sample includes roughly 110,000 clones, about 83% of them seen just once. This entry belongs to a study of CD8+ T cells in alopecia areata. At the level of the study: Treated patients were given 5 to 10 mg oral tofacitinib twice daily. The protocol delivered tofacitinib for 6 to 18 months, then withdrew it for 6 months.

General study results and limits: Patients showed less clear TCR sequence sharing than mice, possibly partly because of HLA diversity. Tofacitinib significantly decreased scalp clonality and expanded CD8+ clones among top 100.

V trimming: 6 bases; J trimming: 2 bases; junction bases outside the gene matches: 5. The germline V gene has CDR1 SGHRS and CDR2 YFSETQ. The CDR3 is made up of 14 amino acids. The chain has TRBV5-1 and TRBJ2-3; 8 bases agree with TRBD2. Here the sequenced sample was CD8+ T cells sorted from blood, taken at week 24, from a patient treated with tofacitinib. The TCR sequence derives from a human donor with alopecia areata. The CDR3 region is CASNSGKYTDTQYF. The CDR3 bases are TGCGCCAGCAATAGCGGGAAATACACAGATACGCAGTATTTT. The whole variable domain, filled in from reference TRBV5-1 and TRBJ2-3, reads KAGVTQTPRYLIKTRGQQVTLSCSPISGHRSVSWYQQTPGQGLQFLFEYFSETQRNKGNFPGRFSGRQFSNSRSEMNVSTLELGDSALYLCASNSGKYTDTQYFGPGTRLTVL.